The 22 T cell receptor beta chains below were found in one sample sequenced in a study of T cell clonality in common variable immunodeficiency. The method was immunoSEQ multiplex PCR; TCRdb's version includes in-frame clones alone and lacks a portion of them. The sample yields over 30,000 clones, without any singletons. For these receptors, no antigen is known. Study findings and constraints: Common variable immunodeficiency TCR beta sequences reportedly had fewer deletions and N-nucleotide insertions.

The sequenced sample consisted of peripheral blood mononuclear cells. The receptors come from a human donor with common variable immunodeficiency.

This clone was counted between two and nine times. Read sequence stops 3 residues before the CDR3 end, and the germline J gene provides the missing end. The chain has TRBV7-9 and TRBJ2-1, with D perhaps matching TRBD1 (5 bases). The CDR3 extends over 13 amino acids. The germline CDR1 and CDR2 sequences are SEHNR and FQNEAQ (reference sequence). Trimming took off 2 bases at V and 5 bases at J, with 7 bases between the two ends. CDR3 sequence reads: CASSLIRDNEQFF. CDR3 DNA (partial): TGTGCCAGCAGCTTAATCAGGGACAATGAG.

Many counts were recorded for this clone. The read falls 3 residues short of the CDR3 end, and the missing part is taken from the germline J gene. The rearrangement uses TRBV6-1 and TRBJ1-1; perhaps TRBD1 as D (5 bases). V lost 3 bases and J 3 bases, leaving 14 bases between the germline ends. CDR1 and CDR2 (germline): MNHNS, SASEGT. This CDR3 comprises 15 residues. The CDR3 is CASSDFPWGDTEAFF. The CDR3 DNA, read in part, is TGTGCCAGCAGTGACTTTCCCTGGGGGGACACTGAA.

This clone has more than one count but fewer than ten. The read falls 3 residues short of the CDR3 end, and the missing part is taken from the germline J gene. The chain links TRBV20-1 to TRBJ2-5; TRBD1 is a possible D gene (6 bases). This CDR3 comprises 13 residues. V lost 6 bases to trimming and J lost 5 bases, with 16 bases between them. The germline gives CDR1 DFQATT, CDR2 SNEGSKA (reference sequence). The CDR3 bases that were read are TGCAGTGCCCCACAGGGATACGGCGAGACC. Residues: CSAPQGYGET. The full-length CDR3 reads as CSAPQGYGETQYF.

Ten or more counts support this clone. The missing CDR3 end, 3 residues past where the read stops, is filled in from the germline J gene. The chain carries TRBV12-3 or TRBV12-4 and TRBJ1-5; TRBD1 is a possible D gene (6 bases). The V gene lost 1 base and the J gene lost 4 bases, with 17 bases spanning the gap. This CDR3 spans 17 amino acids. The CDR3: CASSLVSPGHRNQPQHF. CDR3 DNA (partial): TGTGCCAGCAGTTTAGTTTCCCCGGGACACCGAAATCAGCCC.

The sample holds a few counts of this clone. The read ends 3 residues shy of where the CDR3 ends; the end is completed using the germline J gene. The rearrangement joins TRBV30 to TRBJ1-4, with TRBD1 as a possible D gene (6 bases). The CDR3 contains 14 residues. Looked up from germline, CDR1 is GTSNPN and CDR2 is SVGIG (reference sequence). Trimming cost V 5 bases and J 4 bases, with 14 bases left between them. Partial CDR3 DNA: TGTGCCTGGGCCAGGACAGCGAGTAATGAAAAA. It yields the protein CAWARTASNEK. The CDR3 as a whole reads CAWARTASNEKLFF.

This clone has more than one count but fewer than ten. Read sequence stops 3 residues before the CDR3 end, and the germline J gene provides the missing end. The chain employs TRBV5-1 and TRBJ2-7; a weak D match, TRBD2 (5 bases). Per the germline V gene, CDR1 is SGHRS and CDR2 is YFSETQ. CDR3 length: 13 amino acids. Trimming shortened V by 4 bases and J by 6 bases, and 14 bases separated the two germline ends. CDR3 bases read: TGCGCCAGCAGCCCACTAGTTTCTGGCGAG. Translating it yields CASSPLVSGE. The full CDR3 protein reads CASSPLVSGEQYF.

This clone is classed as medium-sized. The read finishes 3 residues shy of the CDR3 end, and the germline J gene is used to complete it. The rearrangement joins TRBV20-1 to TRBJ2-3; D ambiguous. The CDR3 consists of 12 residues. The ends were cut back, 1 base at V and 1 base at J, with 3 bases in the middle. Germline V gene sequence: CDR1 DFQATT, CDR2 SNEGSKA (reference sequence). The CDR3 region is CSARAGTDTQYF. The CDR3 bases that were read are TGCAGTGCTAGAGCGGGCACAGATACG.

About this clone: The DNA ends 3 residues before the CDR3 does, and the rest of the CDR3 is filled in from the germline J gene. The J gene is TRBJ1-6, the V gene TRBV7-9, with D possibly TRBD1 on 5 matching bases. V was trimmed by 5 bases and J by 3 bases, leaving 11 bases between them. This CDR3 contains 15 residues. CDR1 SEHNR and CDR2 FQNEAQ come from the germline V gene (reference sequence). The CDR3 protein is CASSHTGNYNSPLHF. The sequenced CDR3 bases are TGTGCCAGCAGCCACACAGGAAACTATAATTCACCC.

On this clone: The read falls 3 residues short of the CDR3 end, and the missing part is taken from the germline J gene. This chain connects TRBV19 to TRBJ2-7; tentative D call: TRBD2 (7 bases). CDR3 size: 16 residues. Per the germline V gene, CDR1 is LNHDA and CDR2 is SQIVND (reference sequence). V lost 7 bases, J lost 0 bases, and 19 bases lay in between. The CDR3 region is CASIYEGGIISYEQYF. The DNA read from the CDR3 is TGTGCCAGTATCTATGAGGGGGGGATCATCTCCTACGAG.

This clone was seen a few times. The CDR3 reads CASSFGGRGSGTDTQYF. The part of the CDR3 DNA that was read is TGTGCCAGCAGCTTTGGCGGGAGAGGGTCCGGCACAGATACG. The rearrangement links TRBV7-6 to TRBJ2-3; 7 nucleotides line up with TRBD2. From the germline J gene comes the end of the CDR3, since the read stops 3 residues before it. This CDR3 contains 17 residues. CDR1 is SGHVS, CDR2 FNYEAQ, per germline. J was trimmed by 1 base and V by 3 bases; bases with no gene match: 10.

This clone was picked up a small number of times. The observed sequence ends 3 residues before the CDR3 terminus, with the missing tail filled in from the germline J gene. This chain links TRBV11-3 with TRBJ2-1; D might be TRBD2 (6 bases). V shed 5 bases and J shed 0 bases, with 11 bases lying between them. Per germline, CDR1 SGHNT and CDR2 YENEEA. The CDR3 is 15 amino acids. CDR3: CASSMRDFSYNEQFF. CDR3 bases read: TGTGCCAGCAGCATGCGGGATTTCTCCTACAATGAG.

In its sample, this clone was seen a few times. The CDR3 end lies 3 residues beyond the end of the read and is filled in from the germline J gene. V is TRBV6-2 or TRBV6-3 and J is TRBJ1-5; no definite D call. The germline CDR1 and CDR2 sequences are MNHEY and SVGEGT. The length of the CDR3 is 13 residues. The ends were cut back, 6 bases at V and 4 bases at J, with 10 bases in the middle. The sequenced CDR3 bases are TGTGCCAGCAGACAAGACTGGAATCAGCCC. This encodes CASRQDWNQP. The entire CDR3 is CASRQDWNQPQHF.

Note on this clone: The missing CDR3 end, 3 residues past where the read stops, is filled in from the germline J gene. The gene calls are TRBV19 and TRBJ1-5; 7 positions agree with TRBD1. Germline lookup yields CDR1 LNHDA and CDR2 SQIVND (reference sequence). V was pared by 4 bases and J by 0 bases, with 3 bases of the junction left unmatched. This CDR3 has 15 residues. This CDR3 reads CASSKGANSNQPQHF. Partial CDR3 DNA: TGTGCCAGTAGTAAGGGGGCAAATAGCAATCAGCCC.

With regard to this clone: Read coverage stops 3 residues before the CDR3 terminus; the germline J gene supplies the remainder. The gene calls are TRBV6-2 or TRBV6-3 and TRBJ2-7; 7 bases are shared with TRBD1. Unmatched junction bases numbered 9, after V lost 7 bases and J lost 0 bases. Germline loops: CDR1 MNHEY, CDR2 SVGEGT. The CDR3 loop spans 15 amino acids. CDR3 amino acids: CASTTGVGYSYEQYF. The sequenced part of the CDR3 DNA is TGTGCCAGCACCACAGGGGTGGGCTACTCCTACGAG.

In the case of this clone: The read comes to an end 3 residues before the CDR3 does, leaving the germline J gene to fill in the end. The chain links TRBV5-6 to TRBJ2-1, with 8 bases lining up with TRBD1. The CDR3 covers 15 residues. The germline CDR1 and CDR2 sequences are SGHDT and YYEEEE. V dropped 3 bases and J dropped 8; count of bases not matched to a gene: 10. The CDR3 sequence: CASSSQGAQADEQFF. CDR3 bases read: TGTGCCAGCAGCTCGCAGGGGGCGCAAGCCGATGAG.

The part of the CDR3 DNA that was read is TGTGCCAGCAGCTTCGTAGGGTCTGGC. Residues: CASSFVGSG. The full CDR3 sequence reads CASSFVGSGYTF. The J gene is TRBJ1-2, the V gene TRBV7-3; no reliable D call. The observed sequence ends 3 residues before the CDR3 terminus, with the missing tail filled in from the germline J gene. Trimming left V 3 bases short and J 7 bases short, with 9 bases between. Germline V CDR1 and CDR2: SGHTA, FQGTGA. This CDR3 region has 12 residues.

With regard to this clone: The read gets to within 3 residues of the CDR3 end, and the germline J gene fills in the rest. This chain joins TRBV23-1 and TRBJ2-3, with TRBD1 as a possible D gene (5 bases). TRBV23-1 is an ORF, and what it does is uncertain. V shed 1 base and J shed 6 bases, with 17 bases lying between them. The length of the CDR3 is 16 residues. CDR3 protein: CASSQFLTERRDTQYF. CDR3 DNA, as far as it was read: TGCGCCAGCAGTCAATTCTTGACAGAGAGACGCGATACG.

On this clone itself: Read coverage stops 3 residues before the CDR3 terminus; the germline J gene supplies the remainder. The V gene is TRBV19, the J gene TRBJ1-2; D may be TRBD1 (6 bases). CDR1 and CDR2 (germline): LNHDA, SQIVND (reference sequence). The germline V and J ends were trimmed by 11 bases and 7 bases, with 23 bases remaining between them. This CDR3 is built from 14 residues. The CDR3 sequence: CAWGILEGVLGYTF. The DNA read from the CDR3 is TGTGCCTGGGGAATTTTGGAGGGGGTCCTTGGC.

There are a few counts of this clone. The read is 3 residues too short to cover the CDR3 end, so that end is filled in from the germline J gene. V is TRBV7-2 and J is TRBJ2-7; perhaps TRBD2 as D (6 bases). V was shortened by 7 bases and J by 5 bases, with 21 bases between the two germline ends. The CDR3 covers 15 residues. Germline V lookup: CDR1 SGHTA, CDR2 FQGNSA. This CDR3 is CASTSRIAEPHEQYF. The DNA read from the CDR3 is TGTGCCAGCACCTCGAGAATAGCGGAGCCTCACGAG.

This clone was observed a few times. The CDR3 end is not reached by the read, which stops 3 residues before it; the germline J gene fills it in. The V and J genes are TRBV5-6 and TRBJ2-5, with 12 bases aligning to TRBD2. Unmatched junction bases numbered 2, after V lost 4 bases and J lost 4 bases. This CDR3 contains 14 residues. Germline CDR1 and CDR2: SGHDT and YYEEEE. Partial CDR3 DNA: TGTGCCAGCAGCGGGGGACTAGCGGGAGAGACC. As protein: CASSGGLAGET. The CDR3 in its entirety is CASSGGLAGETQYF.

In its sample, this clone was seen many times. Sequencing ends 3 residues short of the CDR3 end; the germline J gene provides the rest. The chain couples TRBV7-3 to TRBJ2-2, with 7 positions matching TRBD1. The germline V gene encodes CDR1 SGHTA and CDR2 FQGTGA. V was clipped by 5 bases and J by 6 bases; unmatched bases: 3. The length of the CDR3 is 13 residues. The CDR3 spells CASSPGGAGELFF. CDR3 DNA, as far as it was read: TGTGCCAGCAGCCCAGGGGGTGCCGGGGAG.

Comment on this clone: The read stops 3 residues short of the end of the CDR3; the missing end is completed from the germline J gene. The chain carries TRBV7-2 and TRBJ1-3; D perhaps matches TRBD1 (6 bases). Looked up from germline, CDR1 is SGHTA and CDR2 is FQGNSA. The CDR3 totals 15 residues. V was trimmed by 1 base and J by 5 bases, leaving 12 bases between them. The CDR3 loop reads CASSLGAQGRNTIYF. Incomplete CDR3 DNA: TGTGCCAGCAGCTTAGGGGCACAGGGCAGAAACACC.